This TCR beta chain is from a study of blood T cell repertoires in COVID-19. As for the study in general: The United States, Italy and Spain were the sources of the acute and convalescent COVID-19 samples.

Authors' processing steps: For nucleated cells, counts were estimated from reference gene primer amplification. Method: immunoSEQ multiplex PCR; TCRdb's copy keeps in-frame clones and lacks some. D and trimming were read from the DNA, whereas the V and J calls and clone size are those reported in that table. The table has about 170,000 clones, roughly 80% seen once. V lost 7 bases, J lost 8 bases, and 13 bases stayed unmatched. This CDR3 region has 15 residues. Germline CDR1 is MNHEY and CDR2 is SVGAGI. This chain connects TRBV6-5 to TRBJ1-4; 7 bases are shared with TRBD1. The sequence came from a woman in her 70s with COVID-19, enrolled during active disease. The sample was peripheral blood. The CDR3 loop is CASTKHRGLGEKLFF. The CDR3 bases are TGTGCCAGCACCAAACACAGGGGCCTTGGAGAAAAACTGTTTTTT.